This TCR beta chain was identified in a study of T cell repertoires in cytomegalovirus infection. At the level of the study: As its CMV epitopes, the study selected recently identified HLA-C-restricted and well-studied HLA-B-restricted targets. A matching HLA type, together with CMV infection, was signaled by public TCR beta signatures. Study-wide findings and caveats: Dominating the ex vivo response were TCR beta clonotypes that were CMV-specific and HLA-C-restricted.

This clonotype was seen only a few times. What it binds is not known. V gave up 4 bases and J gave up 5 bases, with 14 bases separating them. The CDR3 contains 14 residues. CDR1 is SGHTA and CDR2 is FQGNSA in the germline V gene. TCRdb processed the reads anew with MiXCR; each CDR3 protein has one entry. The table has some 270,000 distinct CDR3 sequences, roughly a fifth seen once; the top ten hold about 20%. This specimen consisted of cultured PBMCs, obtained from culture after CMV antigen stimulation. The chain combines TRBV7-2 with TRBJ1-1; D remains ambiguous. This clonotype was obtained from a human donor in good health (CMV status not recorded). Some clones in this sample may be carry-over from other donors' samples. The chain's CDR3 is CASSSTGWETEAFF. The DNA of the CDR3 is TGTGCCAGCAGCTCCACGGGGTGGGAGACTGAAGCTTTCTTT.